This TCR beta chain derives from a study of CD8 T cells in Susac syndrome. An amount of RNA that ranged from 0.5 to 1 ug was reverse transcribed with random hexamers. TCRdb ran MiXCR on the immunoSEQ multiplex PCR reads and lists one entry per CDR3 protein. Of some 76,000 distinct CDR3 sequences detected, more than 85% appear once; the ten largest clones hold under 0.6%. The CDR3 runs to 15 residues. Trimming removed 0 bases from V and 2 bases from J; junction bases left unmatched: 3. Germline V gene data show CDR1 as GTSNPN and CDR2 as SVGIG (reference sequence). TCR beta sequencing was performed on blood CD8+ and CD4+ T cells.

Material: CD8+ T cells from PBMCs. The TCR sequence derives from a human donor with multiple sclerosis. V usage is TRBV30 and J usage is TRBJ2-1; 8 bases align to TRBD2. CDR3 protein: CAWSVGGGTYNEQFF. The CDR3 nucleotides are TGTGCCTGGAGTGTAGGCGGGGGGACCTACAATGAGCAGTTCTTC.